This passage covers 2 T cell receptor beta chains from one sample sequenced in a study of shared clonotypes between healthy human individuals. The data were produced by immunoSEQ multiplex PCR, yet TCRdb's version contains in-frame clones alone and is incomplete. The data hold some 2.4 million clones, with approximately 93% observed a single time. The sequenced sample consisted of naive CD4+ T cells from PBMCs. Regarding subset: CD45RA+ positively selected. These receptors were taken from a man between 18 and 35 years old in good health. Some clones in this sample may be carry-over from other donors' samples.

The J gene is TRBJ2-5, the V gene TRBV5-1, with D perhaps matching TRBD1 or TRBD2 (6 bases each). CDR3 size: 18 residues. Germline CDR1 is SGHRS and CDR2 is YFSETQ. V shed 4 bases and J shed 3 bases, with 25 bases lying between them. The CDR3 here is CASSRTQGFGGREETQYF. The CDR3 nucleotides read TGCGCCAGCAGCCGAACTCAGGGATTTGGGGGGCGCGAAGAGACCCAGTACTTC.

Comment on this clone: This CDR3 is also generated by other DNA sequences in the sample. This rearrangement joins TRBV9 to TRBJ2-7, with no clear D. Germline V gene lookup returns CDR1 SGDLS and CDR2 YYNGEE. This CDR3 is 15 amino acids long. V was pared by 0 bases and J by 3 bases, with 13 bases between. CDR3 nucleotides: TGTGCCAGCAGCGTAGATGGCGGACGAGGCTACGAGCAGTACTTC. Its protein is CASSVDGGRGYEQYF.